This entry features one TCR beta chain sequence. The sample originates from a study of T cells in narcolepsy. Only in-frame clones appear in the TCRdb table, and some are missing; sequencing was by immunoSEQ multiplex PCR. The sample records approximately 35,000 clones, 75% to 90% being singletons. Germline values: CDR1 SEHNR, CDR2 FQNEAQ (reference sequence). This CDR3 comprises 11 residues. V was trimmed by 8 bases and J by 12 bases, leaving 16 bases between them. The chain uses TRBV7-9 and TRBJ1-2; a possible D gene is TRBD1 (5 bases). The sequence was obtained from a human donor with narcolepsy. The specimen sequenced was CD45RA- memory CD4+ T cells from PBMCs. The DNA of the CDR3 is TGTGCCAGCCGACCCCTAGGGGTCGACACCTTC. This sequence encodes CASRPLGVDTF.